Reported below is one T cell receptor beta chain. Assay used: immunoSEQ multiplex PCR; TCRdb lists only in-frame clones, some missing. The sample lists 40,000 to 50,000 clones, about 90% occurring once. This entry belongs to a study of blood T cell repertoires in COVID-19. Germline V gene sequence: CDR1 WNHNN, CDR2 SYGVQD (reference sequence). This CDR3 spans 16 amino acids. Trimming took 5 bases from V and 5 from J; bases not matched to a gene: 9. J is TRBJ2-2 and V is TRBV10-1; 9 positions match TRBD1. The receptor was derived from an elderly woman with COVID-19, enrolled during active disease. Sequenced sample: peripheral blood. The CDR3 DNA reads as TGCGCCAGCAGTCACCGTCCCGGGACAGGGACCGGGGAGCTGTTTTTT. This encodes CASSHRPGTGTGELFF.